The 20 T cell receptor beta chains given below trace back to one sample, sequenced in a study of T cell responses to AZD1222 COVID-19 vaccine. Profiled with immunoSEQ multiplex PCR; TCRdb holds only in-frame clones, not every one. The table includes hundreds of thousands of clones, more than 85% detected once. This sample comprised peripheral blood, obtained on day 0 of MenACWY control vaccination. Receptors were obtained from an adult in good health.

The chain uses TRBV7-3 and TRBJ1-1; no reliable D call. Per germline, CDR1 SGHTA and CDR2 FQGTGA. The CDR3 totals 16 residues. Trimming left V 2 bases short and J 0 bases short, with 13 bases between. The DNA for the CDR3 is TGTGCCAGCAGCTTAGAATCGGGAAAGATGAACACTGAAGCTTTCTTT. Translation gives CASSLESGKMNTEAFF. Full variable domain (missing parts from reference TRBV7-3 and TRBJ1-1): GAGVSQTPSNKVTEKGKYVELRCDPISGHTALYWYRQSLGQGPEFLIYFQGTGAADDSGLPNDRFFAVRPEGSVSTLKIQRTERGDSAVYLCASSLESGKMNTEAFFGQGTRLTVV.

The genes are TRBV27 and TRBJ1-2, with a possible D match to TRBD1 (5 bases). V was pared by 4 bases and J by 4 bases, with 13 bases between. Germline values: CDR1 MNHEY, CDR2 SMNVEV (reference sequence). The CDR3 is 14 residues long. CDR3: CASSSLGGFYGYTF. The DNA for the CDR3 is TGTGCCAGCAGTTCATTGGGGGGATTCTATGGCTACACCTTC.

This chain uses TRBV30 with TRBJ1-2; D perhaps matches TRBD1 (6 bases). This CDR3 has 14 residues. The germline gives CDR1 GTSNPN, CDR2 SVGIG (reference sequence). Trimming pared 5 bases from V and 4 bases from J, leaving 17 bases between. The CDR3 reads CAWDGQPLGYGYTF. CDR3 sequence (DNA): TGTGCCTGGGATGGACAGCCCCTGGGCTATGGCTACACCTTC.

The chain is built from TRBV6-1 and TRBJ1-1; no clear D gene. This CDR3 has 13 residues. From germline, CDR1 is MNHNS and CDR2 SASEGT. Trimming took 2 bases from V and 0 from J, leaving 4 bases between them. CDR3 coding DNA: TGTGCCAGCAGTGAACGGCTGAACACTGAAGCTTTCTTT. This encodes CASSERLNTEAFF.

J is TRBJ1-4 and V is TRBV6-6, with D possibly TRBD1 on 5 matching bases. Germline V gene data show CDR1 as MNHNY and CDR2 as SVGAGI (reference sequence). CDR3 length equals 14 residues. V lost 8 bases and J 4 bases, leaving 14 bases between the germline ends. The CDR3 bases are TGTGCCAGCGCCGGGGCGGCGGGTAATGAAAAACTGTTTTTT. It is translated as CASAGAAGNEKLFF.

This clone showed up just once. The CDR3 region has the DNA TGTGCCAGCAGTGAACTCGCAGATACGCAGTATTTT. Residues: CASSELADTQYF. The V call is TRBV2, the J call TRBJ2-3; D ambiguous. The CDR3 spans 12 residues. Germline lookup yields CDR1 SNHLY and CDR2 FYNNEI. Trimming pared 2 bases from V and 4 bases from J, leaving 4 bases between.

In DNA, the CDR3 is TGCAGTGCAGCAGGGGACACTGAAGCTTTCTTT. Amino acid sequence: CSAAGDTEAFF. The chain joins TRBV20-1 to TRBJ1-1; tentative D call: TRBD1 (6 bases). Trimming cost V 6 bases and J 3 bases, with 8 bases left between them. The CDR3 runs 11 residues. The germline gives CDR1 DFQATT, CDR2 SNEGSKA (reference sequence).

The rearrangement uses TRBV7-9 and TRBJ1-2; no clear D. V was trimmed by 10 bases and J by 4 bases, leaving 16 bases between them. Germline V CDR1 and CDR2: SEHNR, FQNEAQ (reference sequence). The CDR3 is made up of 13 amino acids. The CDR3 coding sequence is TGTGCCATCTCGGGCCAGAAAGTCTATGGCTACACCTTC. It encodes CAISGQKVYGYTF. Based on the CDR3 plus reference TRBV7-9 and TRBJ1-2, the full variable domain is DTGVSQNPRHKITKRGQNVTFRCDPISEHNRLYWYRQTLGQGPEFLTYFQNEAQLEKSRLLSDRFSAERPKGSFSTLEIQRTEQGDSAMYLCAISGQKVYGYTFGSGTRLTVV.

The chain uses TRBV2 and TRBJ1-1; tentative D call: TRBD1 (5 bases). This CDR3 has 14 amino acids. Trimming pared 6 bases from V and 7 bases from J, leaving 18 bases between. In germline, CDR1 is SNHLY, CDR2 FYNNEI. The CDR3 here is CASRLSGTSGEAFF. Written as DNA, the CDR3 is TGTGCCAGCAGGTTATCAGGGACTTCGGGTGAAGCTTTCTTT.

The chain joins TRBV10-2 to TRBJ1-2; maybe TRBD1 (6 bases). Germline loops: CDR1 WSHSY, CDR2 SAAADI. CDR3 length equals 14 residues. Trimming shortened V by 6 bases and J by 4 bases, and 15 bases separated the two germline ends. CDR3 nucleotides: TGCGCCAGCAGGCCGAGTGGGGGGCTCTATGGCTACACCTTC. Its translation: CASRPSGGLYGYTF.

CDR3 nucleotides: TGTGCCAGCAGCTGGGATAACTCTGGAAACACCATATATTTT. It is translated as CASSWDNSGNTIYF. V gene TRBV7-2 combines with J gene TRBJ1-3; D gene unclear. CDR3 size: 14 residues. V lost 4 bases, J lost 0 bases, and 7 bases lay in between. Germline-derived CDR1 and CDR2 are SGHTA and FQGNSA.

This chain links TRBV2 with TRBJ2-7; 8 bases agree with TRBD1. Germline CDR1 and CDR2: SNHLY and FYNNEI. The CDR3 length is 14 residues. V lost 2 bases, J lost 4 bases, and 4 bases stayed unmatched. The CDR3, as DNA: TGTGCCAGCAGTGAACAGGGGGCAGGGTACGAGCAGTACTTC. Translating it yields CASSEQGAGYEQYF.

This clone was detected only a few times. This chain joins TRBV9 and TRBJ2-2; 10 nucleotides line up with TRBD1. This CDR3 region has 16 residues. V lost 3 bases to trimming and J lost 1 base; unmatched junction nucleotides: 3. Germline V CDR1 and CDR2: SGDLS, YYNGEE. The CDR3, as DNA: TGTGCCAGCAGCGGGGGACAGGGGCTGAACACCGGGGAGCTGTTTTTT. Encoded protein: CASSGGQGLNTGELFF.

This clone was counted between two and nine times. V usage is TRBV7-2 and J usage is TRBJ2-5; perhaps TRBD2 as D (6 bases). Germline CDR1 SGHTA, CDR2 FQGNSA. This CDR3 is built from 15 residues. The V and J ends lost 2 bases and 4 bases respectively, with 14 bases between them. CDR3 sequence reads: CASSLISYGGETQYF. CDR3 bases: TGTGCCAGCAGCTTAATAAGCTACGGGGGAGAGACCCAGTACTTC.

V gene TRBV7-8 combines with J gene TRBJ1-1, with a weak D call TRBD1 (5 bases). The V gene lost 6 bases and the J gene lost 3 bases, with 8 bases spanning the gap. Germline V gene lookup returns CDR1 SGHVS and CDR2 FQNEAQ. The CDR3 is 12 amino acids. The CDR3 loop is CASRGTYTEAFF. The DNA for the CDR3 is TGTGCCAGCAGGGGGACTTACACTGAAGCTTTCTTT.

V and J are TRBV19 and TRBJ1-5; D not resolved. Trimming cost V 1 base and J 3 bases, with 10 bases left between them. This CDR3 has 15 residues. Germline V gives CDR1 LNHDA, CDR2 SQIVND (reference sequence). The CDR3 DNA reads TGTGCCAGTAGTATAGGGGCGGGAAACAATCAGCCCCAGCATTTT. Its protein product is CASSIGAGNNQPQHF.

In regard to this clone: A read error is possible here, since a much larger clone lies one base away. The chain couples TRBV7-6 to TRBJ1-2, with 10 bases that match TRBD1. The V segment lost 5 bases and the J segment 8 bases; nucleotides outside the gene matches: 5. The germline CDR1 and CDR2 sequences are SGHVS and FNYEAQ. CDR3 length: 13 residues. The CDR3 protein is CASSLGTGVGYTF. DNA for the CDR3: TGTGCCAGCAGCCTAGGGACAGGGGTAGGCTACACCTTC.

The rearrangement uses TRBV12-5 and TRBJ2-2, with a possible D match to TRBD2 (6 bases). Trimming pared 9 bases from V and 3 bases from J, leaving 11 bases between. Germline V lookup: CDR1 LGHNT, CDR2 FRNRAP. The CDR3 covers 13 residues. CDR3 sequence reads: CASAGPHTGELFF. CDR3 bases: TGTGCTAGCGCGGGACCTCACACCGGGGAGCTGTTTTTT.

The chain joins TRBV3-1 (or the pseudogene TRBV3-2) to TRBJ1-2; D is ambiguous. The CDR3 spans 14 residues. The V end was cut by 0 bases, the J end by 8 bases, with 13 bases between. Germline assignment: CDR1 LGHDT and CDR2 YNNKEL (reference sequence). CDR3 sequence: CASSQDFSPLGYTF. The CDR3, as DNA: TGTGCCAGCAGCCAAGATTTCTCCCCTTTGGGCTACACCTTC.

The rearrangement links TRBV27 to TRBJ1-6, with D unresolved. The germline gives CDR1 MNHEY, CDR2 SMNVEV (reference sequence). Deletions cut 6 bases from V and 13 bases from J, with 16 bases between. CDR3 length equals 13 residues. For the CDR3, the DNA is TGTGCCAGCAGACCCGCGGGCGTTCTTCCCCTCCACTTT. Amino acid sequence: CASRPAGVLPLHF.